Presented here are 20 T cell receptor beta chains from one specimen sequenced in a study of siplizumab effects on memory and regulatory T cells. Profiling relied on immunoSEQ multiplex PCR, and the TCRdb table lists in-frame clones only, not all of them. The table has about 40,000 clones, 70% to 90% seen once. Sequencing was done on a sample of naive CD4+ T cells sorted from blood. These receptors all come from a human donor in good health.

The CDR3 nucleotides are TGTGCCAGCAGCCAAGAGGGGACAGGGGGAAATCAGCCCCAGCATTTT. Translation gives CASSQEGTGGNQPQHF. The V and J genes are TRBV4-2 and TRBJ1-5, with 11 bases identical to TRBD1. The CDR3 runs to 16 residues. V trimming: 0 bases; J trimming: 4 bases; junction bases outside the gene matches: 2. From germline, CDR1 is LGHNA and CDR2 YNFKEQ.

The chain combines TRBV28 with TRBJ1-3, with no clear D. The CDR3 has 16 residues. Per the germline V gene, CDR1 is MDHEN and CDR2 is SYDVKM. V gave up 4 bases and J gave up 2 bases, with 15 bases separating them. CDR3 residues: CASSSPGGVAGNTIYF. CDR3 coding DNA: TGTGCCAGCAGTTCCCCCGGCGGGGTCGCTGGAAACACCATATATTTT.

V gene TRBV5-1 combines with J gene TRBJ2-5, with D perhaps TRBD1 (5 bases). Germline-derived CDR1 and CDR2 are SGHRS and YFSETQ. The CDR3 loop spans 15 amino acids. V dropped 0 bases and J dropped 5 bases, with 14 bases sitting between them. The CDR3, as DNA: TGCGCCAGCAGCTTGGTTTCCAGGGCTGGGGAGACCCAGTACTTC. Protein: CASSLVSRAGETQYF.

The chain joins TRBV6-5 to TRBJ2-3; tentative D call: TRBD2 (5 bases). V gave up 2 bases and J gave up 4 bases, with 13 bases separating them. The CDR3 contains 15 residues. Per the germline V gene, CDR1 is MNHEY and CDR2 is SVGAGI. Here the CDR3 reads CASSYAAGVADTQYF. The CDR3 nucleotides are TGTGCCAGCAGTTACGCGGCGGGCGTCGCAGATACGCAGTATTTT.

The V gene is TRBV5-1, the J gene TRBJ2-3; D call uncertain. In germline, CDR1 is SGHRS, CDR2 YFSETQ. Trimming stripped 0 bases from V and 1 base from J, with 9 bases between. The CDR3 covers 15 residues. DNA of the CDR3: TGCGCCAGCAGCTTGGGGACGCCCGGCACAGATACGCAGTATTTT. Protein: CASSLGTPGTDTQYF.

This chain links TRBV6-5 with TRBJ2-7; TRBD2 agrees at 12 bases. V trimming: 7 bases; J trimming: 5 bases; junction bases outside the gene matches: 9. The V gene's germline CDR1 is MNHEY and CDR2 SVGAGI. The CDR3 length is 15 residues. CDR3 nucleotides: TGTGCCAGCATAAGGCTAGCGGGAGGGCTGCACGAGCAGTACTTC. This codes for CASIRLAGGLHEQYF.

This clone was counted once. V gene TRBV2 combines with J gene TRBJ1-2; D ambiguous. This CDR3 contains 13 residues. V was pared by 2 bases and J by 9 bases, with 13 bases between. Germline V CDR1 and CDR2: SNHLY, FYNNEI. The CDR3 sequence is CASSERSGDSYTF. The CDR3 region has the DNA TGTGCCAGCAGTGAACGGTCAGGCGATAGCTACACCTTC. Full variable domain (remainder filled in from reference TRBV2 and TRBJ1-2): EPEVTQTPSHQVTQMGQEVILRCVPISNHLYFYWYRQILGQKVEFLVSFYNNEISEKSEIFDDQFSVERPDGSNFTLKIRSTKLEDSAMYFCASSERSGDSYTFGSGTRLTVV.

The rearrangement uses TRBV18 and TRBJ2-3; D may match TRBD1 or TRBD2 (6 bases each). This CDR3 has 15 amino acids. V lost 0 bases and J 2 bases, leaving 9 bases between the germline ends. Per the germline V gene, CDR1 is KGHSH and CDR2 is LQKENI. The CDR3, as DNA: TGTGCCAGCTCACCACCGCCGGGGGCCACAGATACGCAGTATTTT. It encodes CASSPPPGATDTQYF.

The rearrangement links TRBV2 to TRBJ2-7, with TRBD1 matching over 9 bases. Germline CDR1 and CDR2: SNHLY and FYNNEI. Trimming at V came to 6 bases and at J to 6 bases, leaving 3 bases not matched to a gene. There are 12 residues in the CDR3. The DNA of the CDR3 is TGTGCCAGCAGATTGACAGGGGGCGAGCAGTACTTC. Translation gives CASRLTGGEQYF.

The chain is built from TRBV6-5 and TRBJ1-2; 9 nucleotides match TRBD1. Looked up from germline, CDR1 is MNHEY and CDR2 is SVGAGI. V shed 8 bases and J 2 bases; nucleotides not matched to a gene: 6. CDR3 length: 14 amino acids. The CDR3 region is CASSRQGVNYGYTF. The CDR3 coding sequence is TGTGCCAGCTCGCGACAGGGGGTAAACTATGGCTACACCTTC.

This clone was picked up one time. V and J are TRBV5-4 and TRBJ1-1; the match to TRBD1 covers 7 bases. In germline, CDR1 is SGHNT, CDR2 YYREEE (reference sequence). The CDR3 is made up of 13 amino acids. Trimming took 4 bases from V and 6 from J; bases not matched to a gene: 6. CDR3 in amino acids: CASSRQGVAEAFF. The CDR3 DNA reads as TGTGCCAGCAGCCGCCAGGGGGTCGCTGAAGCTTTCTTT.

The chain combines TRBV30 with TRBJ2-3; D may be TRBD2 (5 bases). V lost 6 bases to trimming and J lost 5 bases, with 15 bases between them. CDR1 is GTSNPN, CDR2 SVGIG, per germline (reference sequence). This CDR3 spans 13 amino acids. CDR3 residues: CACHRVGRDTQYF. Here the CDR3 DNA reads TGTGCCTGTCACCGGGTAGGGAGAGATACGCAGTATTTT.

The rearrangement uses TRBV27 and TRBJ1-1; the D gene is possibly TRBD1 (5 bases). With 6 bases removed from V and 1 base from J, the gap between germline ends came to 21 bases. The CDR3 runs to 17 residues. Per the germline V gene, CDR1 is MNHEY and CDR2 is SMNVEV (reference sequence). The CDR3 loop reads CASRPLLRGGRNTEAFF. CDR3 nucleotides: TGTGCCAGCAGGCCTCTACTTCGGGGCGGGCGGAACACTGAAGCTTTCTTT.

V gene TRBV7-9 combines with J gene TRBJ2-7; unclear D gene. The CDR3 spans 13 residues. Germline V CDR1 and CDR2: SEHNR, FQNEAQ (reference sequence). Between the trimmed V and J ends, which lost 8 bases and 3 bases, there was a span of 14 bases. The CDR3 reads CASVPPGLYEQYF. The DNA for the CDR3 is TGTGCCAGCGTCCCTCCAGGTCTCTACGAGCAGTACTTC.

The chain couples TRBV6-5 to TRBJ1-2, with D perhaps TRBD1 (5 bases). V was clipped by 7 bases and J by 4 bases, with 16 bases between them. CDR1 and CDR2 from the germline V gene are MNHEY and SVGAGI. The CDR3 has 14 residues. The CDR3 bases are TGTGCCAGCACGCGCGGTCTGGGGGTCTATGGCTACACCTTC. Protein sequence: CASTRGLGVYGYTF.

CDR3 protein: CASSYHFSGTGMEGYGYTF. In nucleotides, the CDR3 is TGTGCCAGCAGCTACCACTTTTCCGGGACAGGGATGGAAGGGTATGGCTACACCTTC. The J gene is TRBJ1-2, the V gene TRBV11-2, with 9 bases matching TRBD1. V gave up 4 bases and J gave up 5 bases; unmatched junction bases: 20. Germline V CDR1 and CDR2: SGHAT, FQNNGV. CDR3 size: 19 residues.

This clone was seen only a few times. The chain combines TRBV6-6 with TRBJ2-2; D is uncertain. The CDR3 is made up of 12 amino acids. Between the trimmed V and J ends, which lost 6 bases and 1 base, there was a span of 3 bases. Per germline, CDR1 MNHNY and CDR2 SVGAGI (reference sequence). The CDR3 region has the DNA TGTGCCAGCAGGAAGAACACCGGGGAGCTGTTTTTT. Translation: CASRKNTGELFF.

For the CDR3, the DNA is TGTGCCAGCAGTACCTACTCAGGGGACGAGCAGTACTTC. This encodes CASSTYSGDEQYF. The chain carries TRBV25-1 and TRBJ2-7; perhaps TRBD1 as D (6 bases). The germline CDR1 and CDR2 sequences are MGHDK and SYGVNS. The CDR3 is 13 residues long. Trimming removed 5 bases at V and 5 bases at J, with 13 bases between.

The chain links TRBV4-1 to TRBJ2-3; D remains ambiguous. Trimming removed 0 bases at V and 3 bases at J, with 16 bases between. The CDR3 sequence is 17 residues long. The germline CDR1 and CDR2 sequences are MGHRA and YSYEKL. Written as DNA, the CDR3 is TGCGCCAGCAGCCAAGAAATCTCTGGGTCTACGACAGATACGCAGTATTTT. It encodes CASSQEISGSTTDTQYF.

The chain is built from TRBV30 and TRBJ1-1; D not certain. Germline CDR1 is GTSNPN and CDR2 is SVGIG (reference sequence). The CDR3 extends over 11 amino acids. Trimming left V 1 base short and J 10 bases short, with 10 bases between. CDR3 protein: CAWSGQVGAFF. The CDR3 coding sequence is TGTGCCTGGAGTGGGCAGGTCGGAGCTTTCTTT.